In this sample, the clone carrying this TCR beta chain turned up a few times. Its antigen is still unknown. The PCR was carried out with 60 Vbeta primers and 13 Jbeta primers. The assay was immunoSEQ multiplex PCR, and TCRdb's table has in-frame clones only and misses some. Among about 240,000 clones listed, around 81% were seen once. This entry belongs to a study of cytomegalovirus exposure and HLA in healthy donors. Study outcomes and limitations: HLA alleles were associated with 16,000 or so TCR beta sequences in a later analysis at 0.05 false discovery rate. Some segments of the V type, notably TRBV6-2 and TRBV6-3, were excluded as indistinguishable. For cytomegalovirus status, the classifier reportedly gave diagnoses with high specificity and sensitivity. Across all donors, roughly uniform sequencing depth was an assumption of the presence/absence analyses.

Germline values: CDR1 MGHRA, CDR2 YSYEKL. With 1 base clipped from V and 3 bases from J, the junction kept 9 bases outside the gene matches. This CDR3 contains 16 residues. The genes are TRBV4-1 and TRBJ2-7, with 7 positions matching TRBD1. Material for sequencing was PBMCs. This receptor was obtained from a woman aged 55-70 years in good health and CMV-seropositive. The CDR3 reads CASSQGRARGNYEQYF. DNA for the CDR3: TGCGCCAGCAGCCAAGGAAGGGCCAGGGGGAACTACGAGCAGTACTTC.